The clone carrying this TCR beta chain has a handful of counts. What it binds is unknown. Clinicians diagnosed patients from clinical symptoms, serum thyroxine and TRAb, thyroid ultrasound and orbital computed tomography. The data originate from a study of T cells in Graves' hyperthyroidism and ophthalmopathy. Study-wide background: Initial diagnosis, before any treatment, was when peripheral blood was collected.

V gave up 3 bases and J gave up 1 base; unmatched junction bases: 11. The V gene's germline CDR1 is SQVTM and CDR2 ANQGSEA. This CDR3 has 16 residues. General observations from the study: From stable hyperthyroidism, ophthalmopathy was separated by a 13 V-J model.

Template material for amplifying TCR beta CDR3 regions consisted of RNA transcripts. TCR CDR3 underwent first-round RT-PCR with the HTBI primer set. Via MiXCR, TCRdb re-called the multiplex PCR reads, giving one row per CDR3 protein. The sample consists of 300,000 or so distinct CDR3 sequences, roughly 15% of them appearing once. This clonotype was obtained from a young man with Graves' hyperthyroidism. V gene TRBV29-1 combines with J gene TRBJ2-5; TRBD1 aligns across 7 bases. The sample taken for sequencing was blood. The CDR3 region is CSVDRLSGQPQETQYF. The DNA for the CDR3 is TGCAGCGTTGATCGCCTTTCGGGACAGCCCCAAGAGACCCAGTACTTC.